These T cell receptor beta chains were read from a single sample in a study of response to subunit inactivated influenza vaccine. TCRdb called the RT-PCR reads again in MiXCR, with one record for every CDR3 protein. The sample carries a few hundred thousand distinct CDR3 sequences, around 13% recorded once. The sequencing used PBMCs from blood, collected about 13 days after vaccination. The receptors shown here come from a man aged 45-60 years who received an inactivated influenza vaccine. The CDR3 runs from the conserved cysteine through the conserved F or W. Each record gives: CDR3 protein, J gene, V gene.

CDR3aa: CASTPLQGHSGNTIYF
j_gene: TRBJ1-3
v_gene: TRBV28

CDR3aa: CASSYGLNMNTEAFF
j_gene: TRBJ1-1
v_gene: TRBV6-2/TRBV6-3

CDR3aa: CASEDRTSTDTQYF
j_gene: TRBJ2-3
v_gene: TRBV7-2

CDR3aa: CASLTLAGERNAGELFF
j_gene: TRBJ2-2
v_gene: TRBV7-9

CDR3aa: CASSPSGMVAEAFF
j_gene: TRBJ1-1
v_gene: TRBV12-3/TRBV12-4

CDR3aa: CSARANGDGYYEQYF
j_gene: TRBJ2-7
v_gene: TRBV20-1

CDR3aa: CASSFGLAHNEQFF
j_gene: TRBJ2-1
v_gene: TRBV7-8

CDR3aa: CASSLRRTGGLYEQYF
j_gene: TRBJ2-7
v_gene: TRBV28

CDR3aa: CASSQGRGNEQFF
j_gene: TRBJ2-1
v_gene: TRBV3-1

CDR3aa: CASSRYRDQPQHF
j_gene: TRBJ1-5
v_gene: TRBV12-3/TRBV12-4

CDR3aa: CSARLPGRNTGELFF
j_gene: TRBJ2-2
v_gene: TRBV20-1

CDR3aa: CASSLEVVGHTGELFF
j_gene: TRBJ2-2
v_gene: TRBV7-9

CDR3aa: CATGGESSYEQYF
j_gene: TRBJ2-7
v_gene: TRBV11-2

CDR3aa: CASSFRDRDGYTF
j_gene: TRBJ1-2
v_gene: TRBV6-5

CDR3aa: CSVHPGGKANIQYF
j_gene: TRBJ2-4
v_gene: TRBV29-1

CDR3aa: CASSFVSYEQYF
j_gene: TRBJ2-7
v_gene: TRBV7-9

CDR3aa: CSAPSALKSSTDTQYF
j_gene: TRBJ2-3
v_gene: TRBV20-1

CDR3aa: CASSLAPGTTAWNTIYF
j_gene: TRBJ1-3
v_gene: TRBV5-1

CDR3aa: CASSRGPDSPLHF
j_gene: TRBJ1-6
v_gene: TRBV7-2

CDR3aa: CASSQVTAPQETQYF
j_gene: TRBJ2-5
v_gene: TRBV4-1

CDR3aa: CASSLVQSNTF
j_gene: TRBJ1-2
v_gene: TRBV7-2

CDR3aa: CASSQAVSGTAVYEQYF
j_gene: TRBJ2-7
v_gene: TRBV14